This paragraph reports one T cell receptor (beta chain). The data originate from a study of blood T cell repertoires in COVID-19. The study recruited people aged roughly 18 to 95 years across 20 to 30 US areas. Method: immunoSEQ multiplex PCR; TCRdb's copy keeps in-frame clones and lacks some. The table lists around 180,000 clones, roughly nine tenths of them singletons. The sample taken for sequencing was PBMCs or T cells enriched from blood (not recorded which). The receptor was isolated from a woman aged 40 to 55 with acute COVID-19.

The CDR3 DNA reads as TGTGCCAGCACTCGGACAGATACGCAGTATTTT. Its protein is CASTRTDTQYF. The rearrangement links TRBV6-5 to TRBJ2-3; the D is unclear. CDR1 is MNHEY, CDR2 SVGAGI, per germline. The CDR3 length is 11 residues. V was pared by 7 bases and J by 3 bases, with 5 bases between.